This TCR beta chain came from a study of metastatic and nonmetastatic thyroid tumors. General observations from the study: Across blood and tumor, TCR beta diversity in malignant thyroid tumors was reportedly significantly higher than in benign nodules.

CDR1 and CDR2 (germline): LNHDA, SQIVND (reference sequence). The CDR3 spans 14 residues. With V trimmed by 7 bases and J by 10 bases, 7 bases remained unmatched. TCRdb ran MiXCR on the PCR reads. Of roughly 13,000 clones in the sample, roughly 28% are singletons; the top ten hold less than 15%. No treatment of any kind had been given to any patient before thyroid surgery. By sample fraction, this clone is medium-sized. Its antigen is currently unknown. The chain combines TRBV19 with TRBJ1-6, with 10 positions matching TRBD1. The sequenced sample consisted of tumor tissue. This clonotype originated in a female donor with papillary thyroid cancer or a benign thyroid nodule (not recorded which). Some clones in this sample may be carry-over from other donors' samples. CDR3 loop: CASTSTGGFSPLHF. CDR3 coding DNA: TGTGCCAGTACTTCGACAGGGGGCTTCTCACCCCTCCACTTT.